These 6 T cell receptor beta chains were all obtained from the same sample, sequenced in a study of technical replicates of blood from a handful of donors. Sequenced by immunoSEQ multiplex PCR; TCRdb stores in-frame clones only, minus some. The repertoire has about 83,000 clones, 85% to 95% of them found once; the top ten carry over 0.2%. Sequenced material: T cells isolated from PBMCs. The receptor set was obtained from a human donor in good health.

CDR3 sequence: CASSVGGRPGYGYTF. The CDR3 bases are TGTGCCAGCAGCGTAGGTGGTCGGCCAGGTTATGGCTACACCTTC. The rearrangement joins TRBV9 to TRBJ1-2; D is unclear. V was trimmed by 0 bases and J by 5 bases, leaving 14 bases between them. This CDR3 is 15 amino acids long. Germline loops: CDR1 SGDLS, CDR2 YYNGEE.

This chain connects TRBV6-5 to TRBJ1-5; D is ambiguous. The CDR3 extends over 15 amino acids. V shed 6 bases and J shed 0 bases, with 12 bases lying between them. Germline CDR1 and CDR2: MNHEY and SVGAGI. CDR3 sequence (DNA): TGTGCCAGCAGCTCTGGCCCGTATAGCAATCAGCCCCAGCATTTT. This sequence encodes CASSSGPYSNQPQHF.

The chain has TRBV10-2 and TRBJ1-2, with TRBD1 as a possible D gene (5 bases). The CDR3 extends over 13 amino acids. Trimming cost V 7 bases and J 3 bases, with 12 bases left between them. The V gene's germline CDR1 is WSHSY and CDR2 SAAADI. CDR3 nucleotides: TGCGCCAGCAAGGAAGGGGCTTACTATGGCTACACCTTC. Protein: CASKEGAYYGYTF.

This sequence joins TRBV6-5 and TRBJ1-1; D is perhaps TRBD1 (6 bases). Germline lookup yields CDR1 MNHEY and CDR2 SVGAGI. With 5 bases removed from V and 1 base from J, the gap between germline ends came to 8 bases. The CDR3 sequence is 13 residues long. The CDR3 sequence is CASSTTGNTEAFF. Written as DNA, the CDR3 is TGTGCCAGCAGTACGACAGGGAACACTGAAGCTTTCTTT.

V usage is TRBV18 and J usage is TRBJ2-1; D not certain. V was cut by 4 bases and J by 6 bases, with 13 bases left in between. The CDR3 extends over 14 amino acids. CDR1 KGHSH and CDR2 LQKENI come from the germline V gene. For the CDR3, the DNA is TGTGCCAGCTCACGAATGAGTTCCACCAATGAGCAGTTCTTC. It specifies CASSRMSSTNEQFF.

The CDR3 sequence is CASSPRVAGELFF. The CDR3 region has the DNA TGTGCCAGCAGCCCGAGGGTTGCCGGGGAGCTGTTTTTT. The V call is TRBV14, the J call TRBJ2-2; tentative D call: TRBD2 (5 bases). Per germline, CDR1 SGHDN and CDR2 FVKESK. Trimming removed 4 bases from V and 6 bases from J, with 9 bases in between. This CDR3 has 13 residues.